The 13 T cell receptor beta chains below come from one sample, sequenced in a study of shared clonotypes between healthy human individuals. The data were produced by immunoSEQ multiplex PCR, yet TCRdb's version contains in-frame clones alone and is incomplete. The data contain more than 2 million clones, 90% to 95% of them singletons. Sequencing was performed on naive CD4+ T cells sorted from blood. As for subset: CD45RA+ positively selected. All receptors come from a man between 18 and 29 years old in good health.

The chain combines TRBV15 with TRBJ2-1; TRBD2 agrees at 9 bases. The junction had 3 bases not matched to a gene; V was cut back by 0 bases and J by 9 bases. The CDR3 is made up of 14 amino acids. The V gene's germline CDR1 is LNHNV and CDR2 YYDKDF (reference sequence). CDR3 DNA sequence: TGTGCCACCAGCAGAGAGGGCGGGAGGGGTGAGCAGTTCTTC. It translates to CATSREGGRGEQFF.

The chain carries TRBV14 and TRBJ1-6; D is uncertain. V shed 0 bases and J shed 10 bases, with 13 bases lying between them. Germline CDR1 reads SGHDN; CDR2 reads FVKESK. The CDR3 has 15 residues. The CDR3 DNA follows: TGTGCCAGCAGCCAAGATTCACAATCTGGATCACCCCTCCACTTT. It yields the protein CASSQDSQSGSPLHF.

The chain carries TRBV11-3 and TRBJ2-1; TRBD1 matches at 7 bases. Germline CDR1 is SGHNT and CDR2 is YENEEA. CDR3 length: 14 residues. V shed 1 base and J 7 bases; nucleotides not matched to a gene: 4. CDR3 nucleotides: TGTGCCAGCAGCTTAGTTACAGGGGTGAATGAGCAGTTCTTC. Translation gives CASSLVTGVNEQFF. Together with reference TRBV11-3 and TRBJ2-1, the CDR3 gives the full variable domain: EAGVVQSPRYKIIEKKQPVAFWCNPISGHNTLYWYLQNLGQGPELLIRYENEEAVDDSQLPKDRFSAERLKGVDSTLKIQPAELGDSAVYLCASSLVTGVNEQFFGPGTRLTVL.

The genes are TRBV29-1 and TRBJ1-1; D call uncertain. With 0 bases removed from V and 1 base from J, the gap between germline ends came to 27 bases. Germline loops: CDR1 SQVTM, CDR2 ANQGSEA. The CDR3 length is 20 residues. CDR3 amino acids: CSVEEGRGSFRTGRNTEAFF. Written as DNA, the CDR3 is TGCAGCGTTGAAGAAGGCCGAGGGTCTTTTCGAACCGGGAGGAACACTGAAGCTTTCTTT.

The V gene is TRBV5-6, the J gene TRBJ1-3; D gene uncertain. This CDR3 contains 17 residues. V lost 1 base to trimming and J lost 0 bases, with 14 bases between them. In germline, CDR1 is SGHDT, CDR2 YYEEEE. DNA of the CDR3: TGTGCCAGCAGCTTGCTTTCTTTTTGGGGCTCTGGAAACACCATATATTTT. Protein sequence: CASSLLSFWGSGNTIYF.

The CDR3 region is CAISRGMDGYTF. CDR3 nucleotide sequence: TGTGCCATTTCGCGGGGGATGGATGGCTACACCTTC. This chain links TRBV6-1 with TRBJ1-2; possibly TRBD1 for D (5 bases). Germline V gene lookup returns CDR1 MNHNS and CDR2 SASEGT. CDR3 size: 12 residues. With 10 bases removed from V and 6 bases from J, the gap between germline ends came to 15 bases.

The rearrangement links TRBV6-5 to TRBJ1-2, with a possible D match to TRBD1 (5 bases). The V gene lost 0 bases and the J gene lost 5 bases, with 13 bases spanning the gap. CDR3 size: 15 residues. Germline CDR1 MNHEY, CDR2 SVGAGI. The CDR3 DNA sequence: TGTGCCAGCAGTTACTCGGCCAAGGGGAAGTATGGCTACACCTTC. This encodes CASSYSAKGKYGYTF.

The chain recombines TRBV5-6 with TRBJ2-4; D remains ambiguous. CDR3 size: 15 residues. V was cut by 4 bases and J by 4 bases, with 15 bases left in between. Germline V gene lookup returns CDR1 SGHDT and CDR2 YYEEEE. CDR3 in amino acids: CASSGAPDRKNIQYF. Written as DNA, the CDR3 is TGTGCCAGCAGCGGAGCGCCGGACCGGAAAAACATTCAGTACTTC.

As to this clone: Germline is not matched at one junction end, which may reflect a read error. The chain links TRBV9 to TRBJ1-1; 8 bases agree with TRBD1. Germline assignment: CDR1 SGDLS and CDR2 YYNGEE. This CDR3 contains 11 residues. The DNA of the CDR3 is TGTGCCAGCAGCACTGGACAGGGCGTCTACTTT. Translating gives CASSTGQGVYF.

CDR3 sequence: CAWREGGGSEKLFF. The CDR3 DNA follows: TGTGCCTGGAGAGAGGGAGGGGGCAGTGAAAAACTGTTTTTT. The rearrangement joins TRBV30 to TRBJ1-4; 7 nucleotides line up with TRBD1. The CDR3 length is 14 residues. Trimming cost V 3 bases and J 7 bases; bases outside gene matches: 8. Germline V CDR1 and CDR2: GTSNPN, SVGIG (reference sequence).

This clone was detected once. This rearrangement joins TRBV5-1 to TRBJ1-1; D is possibly TRBD1 (5 bases). Germline V lookup: CDR1 SGHRS, CDR2 YFSETQ. V shed 2 bases and J shed 3 bases, with 11 bases lying between them. The CDR3 is 14 amino acids. The CDR3 spells CASSLLGQDTEAFF. CDR3 bases: TGCGCCAGCAGCTTACTGGGGCAGGACACTGAAGCTTTCTTT.

The rearrangement links TRBV28 to TRBJ2-7; D may be TRBD1 (6 bases). The germline gives CDR1 MDHEN, CDR2 SYDVKM. The CDR3 loop spans 13 amino acids. V was shortened by 7 bases and J by 3 bases, with 13 bases between the two germline ends. The CDR3 here is CASTTGLGYEQYF. The CDR3 DNA sequence: TGTGCCAGCACCACAGGGTTGGGCTACGAGCAGTACTTC.

The chain couples TRBV7-9 to TRBJ2-3; D remains unclear. V was cut by 2 bases and J by 0 bases, with 12 bases left in between. The CDR3 contains 16 residues. The germline gives CDR1 SEHNR, CDR2 FQNEAQ (reference sequence). The DNA for the CDR3 is TGTGCCAGCAGCTTATACCGCTTAAGGAGCACAGATACGCAGTATTTT. It yields the protein CASSLYRLRSTDTQYF. The complete variable domain, with remaining parts taken from reference TRBV7-9 and TRBJ2-3, reads DTGVSQNPRHKITKRGQNVTFRCDPISEHNRLYWYRQTLGQGPEFLTYFQNEAQLEKSRLLSDRFSAERPKGSFSTLEIQRTEQGDSAMYLCASSLYRLRSTDTQYFGPGTRLTVL.